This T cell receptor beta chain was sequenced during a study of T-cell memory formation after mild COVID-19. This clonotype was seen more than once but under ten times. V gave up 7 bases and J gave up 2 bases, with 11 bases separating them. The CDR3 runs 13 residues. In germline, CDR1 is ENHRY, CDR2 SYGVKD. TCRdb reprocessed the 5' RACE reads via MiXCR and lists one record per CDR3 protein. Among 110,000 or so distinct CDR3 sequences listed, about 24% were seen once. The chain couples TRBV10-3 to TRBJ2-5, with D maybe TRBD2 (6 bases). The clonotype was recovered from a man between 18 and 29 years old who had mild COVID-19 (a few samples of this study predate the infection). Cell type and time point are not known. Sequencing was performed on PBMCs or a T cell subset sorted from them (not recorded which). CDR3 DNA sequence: TGTGCCATCACAGCGGGTGTACAAGAGACCCAGTACTTC. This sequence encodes CAITAGVQETQYF.